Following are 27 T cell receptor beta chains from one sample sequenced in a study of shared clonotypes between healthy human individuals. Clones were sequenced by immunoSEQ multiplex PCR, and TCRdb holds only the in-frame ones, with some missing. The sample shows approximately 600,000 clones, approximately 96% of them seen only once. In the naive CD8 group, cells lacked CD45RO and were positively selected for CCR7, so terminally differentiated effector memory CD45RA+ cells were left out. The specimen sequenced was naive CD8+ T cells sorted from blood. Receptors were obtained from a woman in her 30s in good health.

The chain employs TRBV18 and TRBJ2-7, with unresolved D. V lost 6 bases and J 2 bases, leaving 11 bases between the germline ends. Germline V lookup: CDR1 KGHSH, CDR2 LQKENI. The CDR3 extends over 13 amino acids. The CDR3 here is CASSPVDAYEQYF. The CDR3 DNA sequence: TGTGCCAGCTCTCCGGTGGATGCCTACGAGCAGTACTTC.

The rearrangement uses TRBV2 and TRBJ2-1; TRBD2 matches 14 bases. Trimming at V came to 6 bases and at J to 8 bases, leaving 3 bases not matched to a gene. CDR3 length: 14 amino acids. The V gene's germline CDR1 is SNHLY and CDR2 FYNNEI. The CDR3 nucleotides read TGTGCCAGCAGGGTGACTAGCGGGAGGGATGAGCAGTTCTTC. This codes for CASRVTSGRDEQFF.

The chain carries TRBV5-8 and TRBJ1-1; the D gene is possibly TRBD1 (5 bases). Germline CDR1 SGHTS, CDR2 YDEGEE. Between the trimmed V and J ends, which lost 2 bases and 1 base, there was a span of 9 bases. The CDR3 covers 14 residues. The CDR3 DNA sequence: TGTGCCAGCAGCTTTTCACAGGCGAACACTGAAGCTTTCTTT. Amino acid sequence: CASSFSQANTEAFF.

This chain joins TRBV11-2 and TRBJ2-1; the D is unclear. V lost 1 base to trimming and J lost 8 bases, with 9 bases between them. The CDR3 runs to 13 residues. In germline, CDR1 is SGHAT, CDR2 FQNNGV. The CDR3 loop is CASSLVSVYEQFF. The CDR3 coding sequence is TGTGCCAGCAGCTTAGTATCCGTTTATGAGCAGTTCTTC.

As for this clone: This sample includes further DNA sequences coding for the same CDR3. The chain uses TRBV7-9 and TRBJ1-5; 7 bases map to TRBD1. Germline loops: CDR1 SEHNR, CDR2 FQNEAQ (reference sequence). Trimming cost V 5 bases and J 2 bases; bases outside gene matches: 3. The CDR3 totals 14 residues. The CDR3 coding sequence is TGTGCCAGCAGCCCAGGGACAGGCAATCAGCCCCAGCATTTT. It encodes CASSPGTGNQPQHF.

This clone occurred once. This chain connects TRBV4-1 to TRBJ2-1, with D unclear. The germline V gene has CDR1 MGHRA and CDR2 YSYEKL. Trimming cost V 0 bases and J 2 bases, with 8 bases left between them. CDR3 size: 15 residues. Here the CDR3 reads CASSQEGNTYNEQFF. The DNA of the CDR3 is TGCGCCAGCAGCCAAGAAGGCAATACCTACAATGAGCAGTTCTTC.

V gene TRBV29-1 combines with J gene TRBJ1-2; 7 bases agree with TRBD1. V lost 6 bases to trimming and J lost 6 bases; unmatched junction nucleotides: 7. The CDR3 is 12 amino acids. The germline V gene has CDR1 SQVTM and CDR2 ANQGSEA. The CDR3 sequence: CSVGQDEDGYTF. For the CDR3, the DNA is TGCAGCGTCGGACAGGACGAAGATGGCTACACCTTC.

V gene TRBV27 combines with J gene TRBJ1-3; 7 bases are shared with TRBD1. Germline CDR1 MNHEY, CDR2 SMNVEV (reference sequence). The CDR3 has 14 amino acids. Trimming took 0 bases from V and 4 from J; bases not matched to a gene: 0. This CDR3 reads CASSLSGQGNTIYF. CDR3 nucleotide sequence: TGTGCCAGCAGTTTATCGGGACAGGGAAACACCATATATTTT.

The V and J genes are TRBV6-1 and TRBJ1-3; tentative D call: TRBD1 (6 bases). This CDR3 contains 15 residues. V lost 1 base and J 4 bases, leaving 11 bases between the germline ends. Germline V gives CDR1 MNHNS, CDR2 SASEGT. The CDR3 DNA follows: TGTGCCAGCAGTGAAGGGTGGACAGCAGGAAACACCATATATTTT. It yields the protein CASSEGWTAGNTIYF.

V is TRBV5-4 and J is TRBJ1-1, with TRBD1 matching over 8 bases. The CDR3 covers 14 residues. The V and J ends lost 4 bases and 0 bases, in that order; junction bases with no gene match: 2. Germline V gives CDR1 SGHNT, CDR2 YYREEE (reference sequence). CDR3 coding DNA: TGTGCCAGCAGCCGGACAGGGATGAACACTGAAGCTTTCTTT. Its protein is CASSRTGMNTEAFF.

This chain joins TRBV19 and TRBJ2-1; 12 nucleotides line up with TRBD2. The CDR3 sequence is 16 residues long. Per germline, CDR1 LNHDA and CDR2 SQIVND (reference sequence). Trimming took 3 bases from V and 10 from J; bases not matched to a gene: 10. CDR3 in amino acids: CASSIIGASGRVEQFF. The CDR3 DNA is TGTGCCAGTAGTATTATAGGGGCTAGCGGGAGGGTAGAGCAGTTCTTC.

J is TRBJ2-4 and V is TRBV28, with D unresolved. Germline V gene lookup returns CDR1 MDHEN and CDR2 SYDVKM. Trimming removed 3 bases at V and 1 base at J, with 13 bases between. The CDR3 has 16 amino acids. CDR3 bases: TGTGCCAGCAGTTTTCGTAAGGGCGCCGCCAAAAACATTCAGTACTTC. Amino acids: CASSFRKGAAKNIQYF.

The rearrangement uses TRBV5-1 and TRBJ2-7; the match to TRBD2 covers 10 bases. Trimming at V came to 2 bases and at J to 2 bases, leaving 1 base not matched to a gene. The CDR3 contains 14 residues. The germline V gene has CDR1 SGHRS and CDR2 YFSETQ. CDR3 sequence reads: CASSLLAGTYEQYF. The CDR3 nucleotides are TGCGCCAGCAGCTTACTAGCGGGAACCTACGAGCAGTACTTC.

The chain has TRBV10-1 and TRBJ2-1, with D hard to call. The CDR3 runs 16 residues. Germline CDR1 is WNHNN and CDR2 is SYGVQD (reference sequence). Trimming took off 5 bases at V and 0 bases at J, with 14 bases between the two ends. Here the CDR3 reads CASSPYRASSYNEQFF. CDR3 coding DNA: TGCGCCAGCAGTCCGTATAGGGCTAGCTCCTACAATGAGCAGTTCTTC.

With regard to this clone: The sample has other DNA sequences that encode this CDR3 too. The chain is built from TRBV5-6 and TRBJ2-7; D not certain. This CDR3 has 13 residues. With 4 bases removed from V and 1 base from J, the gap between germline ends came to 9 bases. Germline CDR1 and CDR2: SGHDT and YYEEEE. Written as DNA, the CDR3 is TGTGCCAGCAGCCCCGGCTCATCCTACGAGCAGTACTTC. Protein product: CASSPGSSYEQYF.

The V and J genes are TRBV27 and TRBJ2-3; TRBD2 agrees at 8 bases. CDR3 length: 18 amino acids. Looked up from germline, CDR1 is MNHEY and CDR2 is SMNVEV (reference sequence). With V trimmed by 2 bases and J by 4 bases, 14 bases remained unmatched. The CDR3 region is CASSLNQVAGFSADTQYF. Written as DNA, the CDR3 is TGTGCCAGCAGTTTAAACCAGGTAGCGGGATTTTCGGCAGATACGCAGTATTTT.

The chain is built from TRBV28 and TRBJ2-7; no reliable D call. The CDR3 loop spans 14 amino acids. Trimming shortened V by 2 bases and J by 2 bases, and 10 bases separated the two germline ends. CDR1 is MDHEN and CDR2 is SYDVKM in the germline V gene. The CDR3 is CASSLVDFPYEQYF. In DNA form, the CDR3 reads TGTGCCAGCAGTTTAGTTGACTTCCCCTACGAGCAGTACTTC.

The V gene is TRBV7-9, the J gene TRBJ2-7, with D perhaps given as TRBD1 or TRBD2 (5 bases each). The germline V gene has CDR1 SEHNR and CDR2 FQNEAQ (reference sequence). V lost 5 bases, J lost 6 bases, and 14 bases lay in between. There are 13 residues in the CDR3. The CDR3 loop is CASSPSGAGEQYF. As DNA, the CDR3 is TGTGCCAGCAGCCCCTCCGGGGCGGGCGAGCAGTACTTC.

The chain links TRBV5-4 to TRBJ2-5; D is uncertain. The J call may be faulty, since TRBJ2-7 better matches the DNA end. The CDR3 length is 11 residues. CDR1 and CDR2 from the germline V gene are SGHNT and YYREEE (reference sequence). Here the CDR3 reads CASSGPYEQYF. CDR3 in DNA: TGTGCCAGCAGCGGACCCTACGAGCAGTACTTC.

The CDR3 DNA reads as TGTGCCAGCAGTGAAGACGGGACTAGCGCCTACGAGCAGTACTTC. Its translation: CASSEDGTSAYEQYF. The J gene is TRBJ2-7, the V gene TRBV2; TRBD2 matches 10 bases. Germline values: CDR1 SNHLY, CDR2 FYNNEI. This CDR3 contains 15 residues. V lost 1 base to trimming and J lost 2 bases; unmatched junction nucleotides: 2.

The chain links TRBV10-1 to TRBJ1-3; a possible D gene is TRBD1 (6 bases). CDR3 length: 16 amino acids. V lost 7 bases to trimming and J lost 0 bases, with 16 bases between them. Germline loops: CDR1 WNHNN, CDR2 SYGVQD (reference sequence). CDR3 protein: CASIRTASSSGNTIYF. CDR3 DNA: TGCGCCAGCATAAGGACAGCCTCTAGCTCTGGAAACACCATATATTTT.

CDR3 nucleotides: TGTGCCAGCAGATGCTGCAGGGGGCTTAACTATGGCTACACCTTC. Translated, it gives CASRCCRGLNYGYTF. The rearrangement uses TRBV6-5 and TRBJ1-2; 8 nucleotides line up with TRBD1. CDR3 size: 15 residues. Germline trimming cut 6 bases from V and 1 base from J; bases unmatched to any gene: 7. Germline loops: CDR1 MNHEY, CDR2 SVGAGI.

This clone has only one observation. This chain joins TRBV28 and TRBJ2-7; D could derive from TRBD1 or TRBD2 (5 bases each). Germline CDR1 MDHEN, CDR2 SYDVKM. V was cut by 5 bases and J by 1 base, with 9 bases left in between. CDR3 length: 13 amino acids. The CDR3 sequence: CASSRDLSYEQYF. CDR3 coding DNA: TGTGCCAGCAGTCGGGACCTTTCCTACGAGCAGTACTTC.

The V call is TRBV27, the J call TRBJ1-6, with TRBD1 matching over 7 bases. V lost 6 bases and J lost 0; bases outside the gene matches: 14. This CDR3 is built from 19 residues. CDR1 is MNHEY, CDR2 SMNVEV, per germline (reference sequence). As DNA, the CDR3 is TGTGCCAGCAGAAGGGGAGGACAGGTCATGAGCTCCTATAATTCACCCCTCCACTTT. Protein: CASRRGGQVMSSYNSPLHF.

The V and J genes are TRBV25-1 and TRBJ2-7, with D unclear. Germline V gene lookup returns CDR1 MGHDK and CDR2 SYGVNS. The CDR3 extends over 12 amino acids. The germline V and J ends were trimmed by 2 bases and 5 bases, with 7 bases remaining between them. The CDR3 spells CASSESPDEQYF. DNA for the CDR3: TGTGCCAGCAGTGAAAGCCCGGACGAGCAGTACTTC.

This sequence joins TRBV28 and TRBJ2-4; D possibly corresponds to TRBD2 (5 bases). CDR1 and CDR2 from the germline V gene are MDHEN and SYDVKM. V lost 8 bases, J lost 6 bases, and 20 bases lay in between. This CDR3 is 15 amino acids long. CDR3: CASRPPGRFVNIQYF. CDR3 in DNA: TGTGCCAGCCGACCCCCGGGAAGGTTTGTAAACATTCAGTACTTC. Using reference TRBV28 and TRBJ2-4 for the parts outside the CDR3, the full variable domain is DVKVTQSSRYLVKRTGEKVFLECVQDMDHENMFWYRQDPGLGLRLIYFSYDVKMKEKGDIPEGYSVSREKKERFSLILESASTNQTSMYLCASRPPGRFVNIQYFGAGTRLSVL.

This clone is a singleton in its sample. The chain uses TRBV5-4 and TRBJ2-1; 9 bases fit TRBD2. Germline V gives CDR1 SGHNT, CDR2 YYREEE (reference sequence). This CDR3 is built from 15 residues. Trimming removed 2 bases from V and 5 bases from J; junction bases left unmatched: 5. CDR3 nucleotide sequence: TGTGCCAGCAGCTTCCTAGCGGGACCAAACAATGAGCAGTTCTTC. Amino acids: CASSFLAGPNNEQFF.